Presented here are 12 T cell receptor beta chains from one specimen sequenced in a study of neurological immune-mediated disorders. TCRdb ran MiXCR on the 5' RACE reads and lists one entry per CDR3 protein. In the table there are tens of thousands of distinct CDR3 sequences, 12% to 15% of which are singletons. Sequenced sample: PBMCs. The receptor source for this set is a woman in her fifties or sixties in good health.

This clonotype has just a few counts. Possible read error: a much larger clone is one base away. The V gene is TRBV3-1, the J gene TRBJ2-7; D might be TRBD1 (5 bases). CDR1 is LGHDT and CDR2 is YNNKEL in the germline V gene (reference sequence). The CDR3 covers 11 residues. CDR3 DNA: TGTGTCAGCAGCCAGGGCTACGAGCAGTACTTC. It codes for CVSSQGYEQYF.

This clonotype was recorded at least ten times. V gene TRBV29-1 combines with J gene TRBJ2-2; no firm D call. Trimming took 5 bases from V and 0 from J, leaving 1 base between them. The CDR3 has 11 amino acids. CDR1 and CDR2 from the germline V gene are SQVTM and ANQGSEA. CDR3 coding DNA: TGCAGCGTTACGAACACCGGGGAGCTGTTTTTT. As protein: CSVTNTGELFF.

The gene calls are TRBV27 and TRBJ2-7, with D perhaps TRBD2 (5 bases). Germline V lookup: CDR1 MNHEY, CDR2 SMNVEV (reference sequence). Deletions cut 3 bases from V and 4 bases from J, with 16 bases between. This CDR3 contains 15 residues. CDR3 protein: CASSFSGRTGYEQYF. The CDR3 region has the DNA TGTGCCAGCAGTTTTTCGGGCAGGACGGGATACGAGCAGTACTTC.

The J gene is TRBJ2-1, the V gene TRBV7-2; 10 bases fit TRBD2. The trim removed 1 base at V and 9 bases at J, leaving 12 bases unmatched. The CDR3 is made up of 17 amino acids. Looked up from germline, CDR1 is SGHTA and CDR2 is FQGNSA. CDR3 nucleotides: TGTGCCAGCAGCTTAGATCAGGCTAGCGGGAGTTATGGTGAGCAGTTCTTC. Encoded protein: CASSLDQASGSYGEQFF.

This chain joins TRBV16 and TRBJ2-2; D is uncertain. The CDR3 extends over 14 amino acids. Deletions cut 0 bases from V and 8 bases from J, with 10 bases between. Germline CDR1 KGHSY, CDR2 FQNENV. The CDR3 bases are TGTGCCAGCAGCCAATCTGGATTAACTGGGGAGCTGTTTTTT. It codes for CASSQSGLTGELFF.

This clonotype was counted ten times or more. The V call is TRBV12-3 or TRBV12-4, the J call TRBJ2-7; weak D call: TRBD1 (5 bases). The CDR3 spans 13 residues. V lost 3 bases to trimming and J lost 2 bases, with 8 bases between them. The CDR3 bases are TGTGCCAGCAGTTTGTCAGGGACCTACGAGCAGTACTTC. Protein product: CASSLSGTYEQYF.

This clonotype came up many times. In DNA form, the CDR3 reads TGCGCCAGCAGCTTGGAGGCGCAACCCCAAGAGACCCAGTACTTC. Its translation: CASSLEAQPQETQYF. The chain uses TRBV5-1 and TRBJ2-5; D is undetermined. The CDR3 length is 15 residues. Trimming pared 0 bases from V and 1 base from J, leaving 10 bases between. Germline CDR1 is SGHRS and CDR2 is YFSETQ.

This clonotype was found many times. V gene TRBV5-1 combines with J gene TRBJ2-3, with D hard to call. V gave up 4 bases and J gave up 0 bases, with 3 bases separating them. The CDR3 is 12 residues long. The germline V gene encodes CDR1 SGHRS and CDR2 YFSETQ. The CDR3 coding sequence is TGCGCCAGCAGCACGAGCACAGATACGCAGTATTTT. The encoded protein is CASSTSTDTQYF.

This clonotype has at least ten counts. The CDR3 DNA reads as TGTGCCATCAGAACGGGACAGGTGACCTACGAGCAGTACTTC. It encodes CAIRTGQVTYEQYF. V gene TRBV10-3 combines with J gene TRBJ2-7, with 8 bases aligning to TRBD1. Trimming took 6 bases from V and 2 from J; bases not matched to a gene: 6. Germline V CDR1 and CDR2: ENHRY, SYGVKD. The CDR3 is 14 amino acids.

This clonotype was observed a handful of times. This rearrangement joins TRBV30 to TRBJ2-2, with TRBD1 as a possible D gene (6 bases). There are 14 residues in the CDR3. Trimming removed 0 bases at V and 4 bases at J, with 9 bases between. Germline V gene sequence: CDR1 GTSNPN, CDR2 SVGIG (reference sequence). The CDR3 DNA is TGTGCCTGGAGTGTAGGGACACCCACCGGGGAGCTGTTTTTT. This codes for CAWSVGTPTGELFF.

This clonotype was detected ten times or more. In DNA form, the CDR3 reads TGTGCCAGCAGCTCTAAAGCGGACACCGGGGAGCTGTTTTTT. Encoded protein: CASSSKADTGELFF. This rearrangement joins TRBV11-3 to TRBJ2-2; D possibly corresponds to TRBD2 (5 bases). V lost 4 bases and J lost 3, with 9 bases in between. The CDR3 loop spans 14 amino acids. CDR1 and CDR2 (germline): SGHNT, YENEEA. The whole variable domain, filled in from reference TRBV11-3 and TRBJ2-2, reads EAGVVQSPRYKIIEKKQPVAFWCNPISGHNTLYWYLQNLGQGPELLIRYENEEAVDDSQLPKDRFSAERLKGVDSTLKIQPAELGDSAVYLCASSSKADTGELFFGEGSRLTVL.

This clonotype was picked up many times. The chain is built from TRBV7-3 and TRBJ2-7; weak D call: TRBD2 (6 bases). There are 14 residues in the CDR3. Per the germline V gene, CDR1 is SGHTA and CDR2 is FQGTGA. V was shortened by 3 bases and J by 5 bases, with 14 bases between the two germline ends. The CDR3 nucleotides read TGTGCCAGCAGCTTGGGGGGAAGTATGCACGAGCAGTACTTC. Protein sequence: CASSLGGSMHEQYF.